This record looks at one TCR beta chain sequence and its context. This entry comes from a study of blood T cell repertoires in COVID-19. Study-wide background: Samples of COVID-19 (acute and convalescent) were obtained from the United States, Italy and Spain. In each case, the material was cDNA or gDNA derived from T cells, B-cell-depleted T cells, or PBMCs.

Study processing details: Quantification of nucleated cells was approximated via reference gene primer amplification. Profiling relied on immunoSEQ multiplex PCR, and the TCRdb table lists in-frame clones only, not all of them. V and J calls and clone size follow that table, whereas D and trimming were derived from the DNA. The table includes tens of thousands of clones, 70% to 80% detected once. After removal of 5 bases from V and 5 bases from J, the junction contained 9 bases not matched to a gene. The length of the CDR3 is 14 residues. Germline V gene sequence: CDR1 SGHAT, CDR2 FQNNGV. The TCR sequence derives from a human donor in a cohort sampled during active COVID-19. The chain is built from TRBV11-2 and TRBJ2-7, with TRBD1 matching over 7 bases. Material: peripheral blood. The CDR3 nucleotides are TGTGCCAGCAGCCCTGGAACAGGGGTACACGAGCAGTACTTC. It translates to CASSPGTGVHEQYF.